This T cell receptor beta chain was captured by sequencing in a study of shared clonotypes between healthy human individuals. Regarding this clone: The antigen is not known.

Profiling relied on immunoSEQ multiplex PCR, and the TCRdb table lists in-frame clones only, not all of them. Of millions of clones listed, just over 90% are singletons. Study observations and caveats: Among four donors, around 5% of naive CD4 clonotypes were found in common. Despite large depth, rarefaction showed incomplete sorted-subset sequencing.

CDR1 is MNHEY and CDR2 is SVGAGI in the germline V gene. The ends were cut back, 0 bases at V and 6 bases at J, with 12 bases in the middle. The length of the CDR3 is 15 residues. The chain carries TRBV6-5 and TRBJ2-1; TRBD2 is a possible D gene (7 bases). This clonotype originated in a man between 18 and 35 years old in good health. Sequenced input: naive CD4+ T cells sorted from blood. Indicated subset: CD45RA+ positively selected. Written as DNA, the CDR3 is TGTGCCAGCAGTTACTCAGCGGGACAAAGCAATGAGCAGTTCTTC. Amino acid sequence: CASSYSAGQSNEQFF.